Shown below are 30 T cell receptor beta chains from a single sample sequenced in a study of blood T cell repertoires in COVID-19. The method was immunoSEQ multiplex PCR; TCRdb's version includes in-frame clones alone and lacks a portion of them. The table lists tens of thousands of clones, about nine tenths of them singletons. Specimen: peripheral blood. The origin of the receptors is a man aged 55-75 years with COVID-19, enrolled during active disease.

The chain carries TRBV4-1 and TRBJ1-3; TRBD1 agrees at 8 bases. The CDR3 has 15 residues. V lost 3 bases to trimming and J lost 5 bases; unmatched junction nucleotides: 6. Per germline, CDR1 MGHRA and CDR2 YSYEKL. This CDR3 is CASSQFDRGRNTIYF. CDR3 in DNA: TGCGCCAGCAGCCAGTTCGACAGGGGAAGAAACACCATATATTTT.

J is TRBJ2-7 and V is TRBV2; TRBD1 matches at 7 bases. The CDR3 has 15 amino acids. Germline values: CDR1 SNHLY, CDR2 FYNNEI. V gave up 4 bases and J gave up 0 bases; unmatched junction bases: 6. The CDR3 loop is CASSGGTALSYEQYF. CDR3 DNA sequence: TGTGCCAGCAGTGGGGGGACAGCCCTCTCCTACGAGCAGTACTTC.

The chain employs TRBV5-1 and TRBJ2-3; TRBD2 is a possible D gene (5 bases). This CDR3 is built from 13 residues. The V gene's germline CDR1 is SGHRS and CDR2 YFSETQ. The V end lost 3 bases, the J end lost 5 bases, and 10 bases lay between the germline ends. The CDR3 sequence is CASSSDSQDTQYF. The DNA of the CDR3 is TGCGCCAGCAGCTCGGACTCCCAAGATACGCAGTATTTT.

This chain joins TRBV6-5 and TRBJ2-3, with 7 nucleotides matching TRBD2. The ends lost 0 bases at V and 2 bases at J; junction bases unmatched: 5. The CDR3 is made up of 16 amino acids. Per the germline V gene, CDR1 is MNHEY and CDR2 is SVGAGI. CDR3 amino acids: CASSYSASGSTDTQYF. The CDR3, as DNA: TGTGCCAGCAGTTACTCGGCTAGCGGTTCCACAGATACGCAGTATTTT.

The genes are TRBV12-5 and TRBJ1-4, with 8 bases aligning to TRBD1. Germline assignment: CDR1 LGHNT and CDR2 FRNRAP. The CDR3 extends over 17 amino acids. V shed 5 bases and J 2 bases; nucleotides not matched to a gene: 10. CDR3 coding DNA: TGTGCTAGTGGTCCCGGACAGGGCTGGTCTACTAATGAAAAACTGTTTTTT. It specifies CASGPGQGWSTNEKLFF.

V and J are TRBV5-5 and TRBJ2-6, with a weak D call TRBD1 (5 bases). Trimming cost V 4 bases and J 2 bases, with 16 bases left between them. CDR3 length equals 17 residues. In germline, CDR1 is SGHKS, CDR2 YYEKEE (reference sequence). CDR3 sequence (DNA): TGTGCCAGCAGCACTCGGCCAGGGATACCTGGGGCCAACGTCCTGACTTTC. This gives the protein CASSTRPGIPGANVLTF.

The V gene is TRBV19, the J gene TRBJ1-3; D ambiguous. In germline, CDR1 is LNHDA, CDR2 SQIVND (reference sequence). The length of the CDR3 is 16 residues. Trimming removed 7 bases at V and 2 bases at J, with 18 bases between. The CDR3 nucleotides read TGTGCCAGTACCGAGACAAATCAGGCTACTGGAAACACCATATATTTT. Translated, it gives CASTETNQATGNTIYF.

The chain uses TRBV6-5 and TRBJ1-4; 7 positions match TRBD1. Trimming took 7 bases from V and 5 from J; bases not matched to a gene: 10. CDR3 length equals 15 residues. Germline V gene lookup returns CDR1 MNHEY and CDR2 SVGAGI. CDR3 nucleotide sequence: TGTGCCAGCATTACCACAGGGGACATAAATGAAAAACTGTTTTTT. Amino acids: CASITTGDINEKLFF.

The rearrangement uses TRBV4-1 and TRBJ2-1; D is undetermined. Germline V CDR1 and CDR2: MGHRA, YSYEKL. The CDR3 has 17 residues. The V and J ends lost 0 bases and 0 bases respectively, with 12 bases between them. CDR3 DNA: TGCGCCAGCAGCCAAGATCAAAACTTCCCCTCCTACAATGAGCAGTTCTTC. Amino acid sequence: CASSQDQNFPSYNEQFF.

The rearrangement uses TRBV6-5 and TRBJ1-2; 11 bases match TRBD1. This CDR3 spans 13 amino acids. Trimming cost V 5 bases and J 8 bases; bases outside gene matches: 4. The V gene's germline CDR1 is MNHEY and CDR2 SVGAGI. CDR3 sequence: CASSPGQGGGYTF. The CDR3 DNA sequence: TGTGCCAGCAGTCCGGGACAGGGGGGAGGCTACACCTTC.

J is TRBJ1-1 and V is TRBV7-3; no firm D call. The CDR3 has 13 amino acids. V shed 5 bases and J shed 1 base, with 8 bases lying between them. Germline assignment: CDR1 SGHTA and CDR2 FQGTGA. The CDR3: CASSTGSNTEAFF. The DNA of the CDR3 is TGTGCCAGCAGCACGGGATCGAACACTGAAGCTTTCTTT.

The chain has TRBV3-1 (or the pseudogene TRBV3-2) and TRBJ1-2; D unclear. Deletions cut 0 bases from V and 6 bases from J, with 11 bases between. Germline V gene lookup returns CDR1 LGHDT and CDR2 YNNKEL (reference sequence). The CDR3 is 14 amino acids. The CDR3 here is CASSQDLRFDGYTF. The CDR3 DNA is TGTGCCAGCAGCCAAGATCTCAGGTTCGATGGCTACACCTTC.

This chain joins TRBV24-1 and TRBJ2-7; D is perhaps TRBD1 (6 bases). Germline CDR1 KGHDR, CDR2 SFDVKD. Trimming pared 9 bases from V and 6 bases from J, leaving 41 bases between. The CDR3 consists of 21 residues. Here the CDR3 reads CATLGKKHERYKQGPYREQYF. CDR3 DNA sequence: TGTGCCACCCTAGGCAAGAAACACGAGCGATATAAACAGGGACCTTACCGCGAGCAGTACTTC.

This chain uses TRBV5-1 with TRBJ2-1; 9 bases fit TRBD1. Germline assignment: CDR1 SGHRS and CDR2 YFSETQ. The CDR3 runs to 16 residues. V lost 3 bases and J lost 5; bases outside the gene matches: 9. The CDR3 sequence: CASSSLDRGTNNEQFF. The CDR3 DNA is TGCGCCAGCAGCTCCTTGGACAGGGGAACCAACAATGAGCAGTTCTTC.

The chain links TRBV5-4 to TRBJ2-3, with a tentative D call TRBD1 (5 bases). From germline, CDR1 is SGHNT and CDR2 YYREEE (reference sequence). The CDR3 spans 13 residues. Between the trimmed V and J ends, which lost 1 base and 4 bases, there was a span of 7 bases. The CDR3 protein is CASSLSGSDTQYF. The DNA of the CDR3 is TGTGCCAGCAGCTTGTCAGGGTCAGATACGCAGTATTTT.

The chain is built from TRBV6-2 or TRBV6-3 and TRBJ1-5; D call uncertain. CDR1 and CDR2 from the germline V gene are MNHEY and SVGEGT. Between the trimmed V and J ends, which lost 2 bases and 4 bases, there was a span of 9 bases. This CDR3 contains 14 residues. Written as DNA, the CDR3 is TGTGCCAGCAGTTACCCCGGGGAAAATCAGCCCCAGCATTTT. It yields the protein CASSYPGENQPQHF.

The chain is built from TRBV27 and TRBJ1-1; 7 bases are a match to TRBD1. V dropped 6 bases and J dropped 6; count of bases not matched to a gene: 10. Germline V gene data show CDR1 as MNHEY and CDR2 as SMNVEV (reference sequence). The CDR3 is made up of 14 amino acids. This CDR3 is CASRPPGGGSEAFF. CDR3 sequence (DNA): TGTGCCAGCAGACCCCCGGGAGGGGGCTCTGAAGCTTTCTTT.

This chain links TRBV2 with TRBJ1-1, with D perhaps TRBD1 (5 bases). The V end lost 6 bases, the J end lost 6 bases, and 17 bases lay between the germline ends. Germline CDR1 SNHLY, CDR2 FYNNEI. This CDR3 has 14 residues. In DNA, the CDR3 is TGTGCCAGCAGCTTCCAGGGAAGGATTGCTGAAGCTTTCTTT. This sequence encodes CASSFQGRIAEAFF.

V gene TRBV7-8 combines with J gene TRBJ2-7, with D tentatively TRBD2 (6 bases). There are 14 residues in the CDR3. Germline lookup yields CDR1 SGHVS and CDR2 FQNEAQ. V lost 7 bases, J lost 6 bases, and 19 bases lay in between. The CDR3: CASTPVRGGGEQYF. DNA of the CDR3: TGTGCCAGCACCCCAGTGAGGGGAGGAGGCGAGCAGTACTTC.

V and J are TRBV27 and TRBJ2-1; 7 nucleotides match TRBD2. The germline V gene has CDR1 MNHEY and CDR2 SMNVEV (reference sequence). This CDR3 region has 15 residues. V shed 6 bases, J shed 10 bases, and the junction held 15 bases outside the gene matches. The CDR3 DNA is TGTGCCAGCAGCCCCTTCCAGCGGGGTCCCTCCGAGCAGTTCTTC. It codes for CASSPFQRGPSEQFF.

CDR3 protein: CASSPWERGNTIYF. DNA of the CDR3: TGTGCCAGCAGCCCCTGGGAGAGAGGAAACACCATATATTTT. The V gene is TRBV11-2, the J gene TRBJ1-3; no clear D gene. The length of the CDR3 is 14 residues. Germline CDR1 SGHAT, CDR2 FQNNGV. V lost 5 bases to trimming and J lost 4 bases, with 12 bases between them.

The chain joins TRBV5-5 to TRBJ1-2; possibly TRBD1 for D (5 bases). Germline CDR1 and CDR2: SGHKS and YYEKEE (reference sequence). The CDR3 is 14 amino acids. The ends were cut back, 2 bases at V and 2 bases at J, with 10 bases in the middle. The CDR3 region is CASSFLQGNYGYTF. CDR3 sequence (DNA): TGTGCCAGCAGCTTCCTGCAGGGAAACTATGGCTACACCTTC.

V and J are TRBV3-1 (or the pseudogene TRBV3-2) and TRBJ2-3; D is uncertain. Trimming cost V 1 base and J 3 bases, with 8 bases left between them. CDR1 is LGHDT and CDR2 is YNNKEL in the germline V gene (reference sequence). There are 14 residues in the CDR3. The CDR3 loop reads CASSQGARTDTQYF. The CDR3 DNA reads as TGTGCCAGCAGCCAAGGGGCTCGGACAGATACGCAGTATTTT.

This clone was picked up a small number of times. The rearrangement links TRBV9 to TRBJ2-1; 11 bases match TRBD2. This CDR3 is built from 18 residues. The J segment lost 0 bases and the V segment lost 4 bases, leaving 9 bases of the junction unmatched. Per germline, CDR1 SGDLS and CDR2 YYNGEE. This CDR3 reads CASSTRTSGRSSYNEQFF. The CDR3 DNA sequence: TGTGCCAGCAGCACCAGGACTAGCGGGCGCAGCTCCTACAATGAGCAGTTCTTC.

The rearrangement uses TRBV27 and TRBJ2-5; unclear D gene. The germline V and J ends were trimmed by 5 bases and 2 bases, with 12 bases remaining between them. CDR1 and CDR2 from the germline V gene are MNHEY and SMNVEV (reference sequence). The CDR3 contains 14 residues. DNA for the CDR3: TGTGCCAGCAGTGTTCCGGGTCTTCAAGAGACCCAGTACTTC. This translates into CASSVPGLQETQYF.

This sequence joins TRBV30 and TRBJ1-5; no firm D call. This CDR3 region has 13 residues. V was shortened by 1 base and J by 7 bases, with 11 bases between the two germline ends. CDR1 and CDR2 from the germline V gene are GTSNPN and SVGIG (reference sequence). CDR3 loop: CAWSGLAAQPQHF. CDR3 sequence (DNA): TGTGCCTGGAGTGGACTTGCTGCCCAGCCCCAGCATTTT.

This chain joins TRBV24-1 and TRBJ2-1; 9 bases map to TRBD2. Germline CDR1 is KGHDR and CDR2 is SFDVKD. The CDR3 is 18 residues long. J gave up 0 bases and V 5 bases, and 10 bases lay outside the gene matches. The CDR3 loop reads CATSGVAGVPGSYNEQFF. The CDR3 DNA reads TGTGCCACCAGTGGAGTAGCGGGAGTCCCCGGCTCCTACAATGAGCAGTTCTTC.

This sequence joins TRBV29-1 and TRBJ1-2; 7 nucleotides agree with TRBD1. The CDR3 extends over 13 amino acids. V shed 2 bases and J 0 bases; nucleotides not matched to a gene: 0. In germline, CDR1 is SQVTM, CDR2 ANQGSEA. Here the CDR3 reads CSVETGANYGYTF. The CDR3 bases are TGCAGCGTTGAAACAGGGGCTAACTATGGCTACACCTTC. Complete variable domain (other parts from reference TRBV29-1 and TRBJ1-2): SAVISQKPSRDICQRGTSLTIQCQVDSQVTMMFWYRQQPGQSLTLIATANQGSEATYESGFVIDKFPISRPNLTFSTLTVSNMSPEDSSIYLCSVETGANYGYTFGSGTRLTVV.

The chain recombines TRBV6-5 with TRBJ1-2, with D possibly being TRBD1 (6 bases). The V end lost 7 bases, the J end lost 7 bases, and 16 bases lay between the germline ends. Germline V gene data show CDR1 as MNHEY and CDR2 as SVGAGI. The CDR3 covers 13 residues. The CDR3 DNA reads TGTGCCAGCAACGGGGAGGGGGGAAGTGGCTACACCTTC. It encodes CASNGEGGSGYTF.

This clone was seen a single time. The chain couples TRBV7-3 to TRBJ2-1; 9 nucleotides agree with TRBD2. V lost 5 bases to trimming and J lost 7 bases; unmatched junction nucleotides: 9. Germline V CDR1 and CDR2: SGHTA, FQGTGA. CDR3 length: 15 residues. The CDR3 sequence: CASSMGLAGTNEQFF. CDR3 DNA: TGTGCCAGCAGCATGGGTCTAGCGGGGACAAATGAGCAGTTCTTC.